This is a list of T cell receptor beta chains from one sample in a study of chemoradiotherapy in HPV16-positive cancers. Sequencing was performed with immunoSEQ multiplex PCR; in TCRdb, only in-frame clones are kept and a portion is missing. The profile covers about 17,000 clones, with around 92% appearing a single time and 2% to 2.5% taken by the ten largest. The starting material was blood, obtained from a patient who underwent chemoradiotherapy. The source is a human donor with HPV-associated anogenital cancer. The CDR3 runs from the conserved cysteine through the conserved F or W. Fields, in order: V gene, clone size, D gene, J gene, CDR3 DNA, CDR3 protein. A D gene is named only where the DNA matches it firmly. Clone size is stated in some rows and not others, as once, few, many or a class when expanded.

v_gene: TRBV7-2
abundance: -
d_gene: TRBD1
j_gene: TRBJ2-2
CDR3nt: TGTGCCAGCAGCTTTTCCCGGGACAGGGGAACCGGGGAGCTGTTTTTT
CDR3aa: CASSFSRDRGTGELFF

v_gene: TRBV18
abundance: -
d_gene: TRBD1
j_gene: TRBJ2-7
CDR3nt: TGTGCCAGCTCACCAGGGACAGGAGCCTACGAGCAGTACTTC
CDR3aa: CASSPGTGAYEQYF

v_gene: TRBV11-2
abundance: -
d_gene: TRBD2
j_gene: TRBJ2-1
CDR3nt: TGTGCCAGCAGCTTACTGGCGGGAGGAACATACAATGAGCAGTTCTTC
CDR3aa: CASSLLAGGTYNEQFF

v_gene: TRBV7-9
abundance: -
d_gene: -
j_gene: TRBJ1-5
CDR3nt: TGTGCCAGCAGCCTCGACGGTCCAAATCAGCCCCAGCATTTT
CDR3aa: CASSLDGPNQPQHF

v_gene: TRBV9
abundance: -
d_gene: TRBD2
j_gene: TRBJ2-1
CDR3nt: TGTGCCAGCAGCGGATCTAGCGGCAATGAGCAGTTCTTC
CDR3aa: CASSGSSGNEQFF

v_gene: TRBV7-2
abundance: -
d_gene: -
j_gene: TRBJ2-1
CDR3nt: TGTGCCAGCAGCTCCATAGCGACCACCTACAATGAGCAGTTCTTC
CDR3aa: CASSSIATTYNEQFF

v_gene: TRBV2
abundance: -
d_gene: -
j_gene: TRBJ2-3
CDR3nt: TGTGCCAGCAGAAGTGAGGCAGATACGCAGTATTTT
CDR3aa: CASRSEADTQYF

v_gene: TRBV5-6
abundance: -
d_gene: -
j_gene: TRBJ2-1
CDR3nt: TGTGCCAGCAGCAGGGACGTCTACAATGAGCAGTTCTTC
CDR3aa: CASSRDVYNEQFF

v_gene: TRBV5-1
abundance: -
d_gene: TRBD2
j_gene: TRBJ2-3
CDR3nt: TGCGCCAGCAGCTTGGGGACTAGCGGGGGGCATTCAGATACGCAGTATTTT
CDR3aa: CASSLGTSGGHSDTQYF

v_gene: TRBV4-2
abundance: -
d_gene: TRBD2
j_gene: TRBJ2-2
CDR3nt: TGTGCCAGCAGCCAAGAGGTTGGACTAGCGGTAACTCCATCGAACACCGGGGAGCTGTTTTTT
CDR3aa: CASSQEVGLAVTPSNTGELFF

v_gene: TRBV21-1
abundance: -
d_gene: -
j_gene: TRBJ2-7
CDR3nt: TGTGCCAGCAGCAAAGGGCAGGGCATAGCTTGGGAGCAGTACTTC
CDR3aa: CASSKGQGIAWEQYF

v_gene: TRBV5-1
abundance: once
d_gene: TRBD2
j_gene: TRBJ2-3
CDR3nt: TGCGCCAGCAGCTTCCGATATAGGACTAGCGGGAGTCGAGATACGCAGTATTTT
CDR3aa: CASSFRYRTSGSRDTQYF

v_gene: TRBV9
abundance: -
d_gene: -
j_gene: TRBJ2-7
CDR3nt: TGTGCCAGCAGCGTAGCAAGGGGCGGCTACGAGCAGTACTTC
CDR3aa: CASSVARGGYEQYF

v_gene: TRBV2
abundance: -
d_gene: -
j_gene: TRBJ2-1
CDR3nt: TGTGCCAGCCTAAGGGACGCCTACAATGAGCAGTTCTTC
CDR3aa: CASLRDAYNEQFF

v_gene: TRBV27
abundance: once
d_gene: -
j_gene: TRBJ1-6
CDR3nt: TGTGCCAGCAGACTTAGACAGGATGGGAATTCACCCCTCCACTTT
CDR3aa: CASRLRQDGNSPLHF

v_gene: TRBV19
abundance: -
d_gene: -
j_gene: TRBJ1-5
CDR3nt: TGTGCTCGCTCGCCACTCCGGACGGGTCAGCCCCAGCATTTT
CDR3aa: CARSPLRTGQPQHF

v_gene: TRBV14
abundance: -
d_gene: -
j_gene: TRBJ2-7
CDR3nt: TGTGCCAGCAGCCCTTTTGCCGTGGGGGAGCAGTACTTC
CDR3aa: CASSPFAVGEQYF

v_gene: TRBV28
abundance: -
d_gene: -
j_gene: TRBJ1-1
CDR3nt: TGTGCCAGCAAGCTAAGAAACACTGAAGCTTTCTTT
CDR3aa: CASKLRNTEAFF

v_gene: TRBV19
abundance: -
d_gene: -
j_gene: TRBJ1-5
CDR3nt: TGTGCCAGTAGTCCAGACTGGAATCAGCCCCAGCATTTT
CDR3aa: CASSPDWNQPQHF

v_gene: TRBV4-2
abundance: -
d_gene: -
j_gene: TRBJ2-5
CDR3nt: TGTGCCAGCAGCCGCATAGACGGCAAGGGAGAGACCCAGTACTTC
CDR3aa: CASSRIDGKGETQYF

v_gene: TRBV6-6
abundance: -
d_gene: -
j_gene: TRBJ1-2
CDR3nt: TGTGCCAGCAGTCCCCCGGGACGAGGCTATGGCTACACCTTC
CDR3aa: CASSPPGRGYGYTF

v_gene: TRBV5-4
abundance: -
d_gene: TRBD1
j_gene: TRBJ1-1
CDR3nt: TGTGCCAGCAGCGTGACAGGGGGCCGTAACACTGAAGCTTTCTTT
CDR3aa: CASSVTGGRNTEAFF

v_gene: TRBV6-1
abundance: -
d_gene: TRBD1
j_gene: TRBJ2-7
CDR3nt: TGTGCCAGCAGACTATTCCCGGGACAGGACAGGGAGCAGTACTTC
CDR3aa: CASRLFPGQDREQYF

v_gene: TRBV19
abundance: few
d_gene: -
j_gene: TRBJ1-5
CDR3nt: TGTGCCAGTAGTCTCAACAATCAGCCCCAGCATTTT
CDR3aa: CASSLNNQPQHF

v_gene: TRBV9
abundance: few
d_gene: TRBD2
j_gene: TRBJ2-3
CDR3nt: TGTGCCAGCAGCGTTTTAGGGACTAGCGGCACAGATACGCAGTATTTT
CDR3aa: CASSVLGTSGTDTQYF

v_gene: TRBV29-1
abundance: once
d_gene: -
j_gene: TRBJ2-2
CDR3nt: TGCAGCGTTGAAGATCTAGGGATGAACACCGGGGAGCTGTTTTTT
CDR3aa: CSVEDLGMNTGELFF

v_gene: TRBV7-2
abundance: -
d_gene: -
j_gene: TRBJ2-3
CDR3nt: TGTGCCAGCAGCTCCCGACTAGTTGTAGATACGCAGTATTTT
CDR3aa: CASSSRLVVDTQYF

v_gene: TRBV4-1
abundance: once
d_gene: TRBD1
j_gene: TRBJ1-5
CDR3nt: TGCGCCAGCAGCCGACAGGGCGATAGTAATAGCAATCAGCCCCAGCATTTT
CDR3aa: CASSRQGDSNSNQPQHF

v_gene: TRBV6-1
abundance: -
d_gene: -
j_gene: TRBJ1-1
CDR3nt: TGTGCCAGCACCCCCCCGGACCTCATGAACACTGAAGCTTTCTTT
CDR3aa: CASTPPDLMNTEAFF

v_gene: TRBV27
abundance: -
d_gene: -
j_gene: TRBJ2-7
CDR3nt: TGTGCCAGCAGTCTGACAGGCTACGAGCAGTACTTC
CDR3aa: CASSLTGYEQYF

v_gene: TRBV2
abundance: few
d_gene: -
j_gene: TRBJ1-2
CDR3nt: TGTGCCAGCAGTAGCCGGGCGACGTTATCAGGGGGCTACACCTTC
CDR3aa: CASSSRATLSGGYTF

v_gene: TRBV6-5
abundance: -
d_gene: -
j_gene: TRBJ2-2
CDR3nt: TGTGCCAGCAGTTACTCGCAAACTCACTTGGCCGGGGAGCTGTTTTTT
CDR3aa: CASSYSQTHLAGELFF

v_gene: TRBV4-1
abundance: -
d_gene: TRBD2
j_gene: TRBJ2-2
CDR3nt: TGCGCCAGCAGGGGCGGGGGGGCCAACACCGGGGAGCTGTTTTTT
CDR3aa: CASRGGGANTGELFF

v_gene: TRBV4-1
abundance: -
d_gene: -
j_gene: TRBJ2-3
CDR3nt: TGCGCCAGCAGCCTGGGGGGGCTGGGCGCAGATACGCAGTATTTT
CDR3aa: CASSLGGLGADTQYF

v_gene: TRBV28
abundance: -
d_gene: -
j_gene: TRBJ2-1
CDR3nt: TGTGCCAGCAGTTTCATCGCTTTGAGCTCCTACAATGAGCAGTTCTTC
CDR3aa: CASSFIALSSYNEQFF

v_gene: TRBV2
abundance: -
d_gene: -
j_gene: TRBJ2-1
CDR3nt: TGTGCCAGCAGCGGGAGTTCTAGGGATGAGCAGTTCTTC
CDR3aa: CASSGSSRDEQFF

v_gene: TRBV11-1
abundance: medium-sized
d_gene: -
j_gene: TRBJ1-5
CDR3nt: TGTGCCACCGAGCGGGGTTATCGGCCCCAGCATTTT
CDR3aa: CATERGYRPQHF